A selection of T cell receptor beta chains follows, all from one sample in a study of blood T cell repertoires in COVID-19. TCRdb's copy holds only in-frame clones and misses some; the assay was immunoSEQ multiplex PCR. The sample holds about 64,000 clones, around 80% seen once. The sequenced sample consisted of peripheral blood. The receptors originated from a man in his sixties with COVID-19, enrolled during active disease. CDR3s include the opening cysteine and the closing phenylalanine or tryptophan. The D gene is left open where the match is weak. For some rows the clone size is stated as once, few or many, or as a class when expanded; others skip it.

CATSALPGVAKNIQYF	TGTGCCACCAGCGCACTCCCGGGGGTAGCCAAAAACATTCAGTACTTC	NA	TRBV15	TRBJ2-4	NA
CASIQGAYEQYF	TGTGCCAGCATCCAGGGGGCCTACGAGCAGTACTTC	few	TRBV21-1	TRBJ2-7	NA
CASSATFGDTQYF	TGTGCCAGCAGCGCTACATTCGGGGATACGCAGTATTTT	NA	TRBV9	TRBJ2-3	NA
CASGDREENTIYF	TGTGCCAGCGGGGACAGGGAGGAAAACACCATATATTTT	NA	TRBV2	TRBJ1-3	TRBD1
CASIGRSEQYF	TGTGCCAGCATCGGGAGGAGCGAGCAGTACTTC	NA	TRBV6-5	TRBJ2-7	TRBD2
CASSLGQGRSWEKLFF	TGTGCCAGCAGCTTAGGACAGGGGCGGTCATGGGAAAAACTGTTTTTT	NA	TRBV11-2	TRBJ1-4	TRBD1
CASSPSMGEQYF	TGTGCCAGCAGCCCTAGCATGGGCGAGCAGTACTTC	NA	TRBV5-4	TRBJ2-7	NA
CASRARQGGDEKLFF	TGTGCCAGCAGAGCCCGACAGGGCGGAGATGAAAAACTGTTTTTT	NA	TRBV6-5	TRBJ1-4	TRBD1
CASSTIASSYEQYF	TGTGCCAGCAGCACTATAGCGTCTTCCTACGAGCAGTACTTC	NA	TRBV7-2	TRBJ2-7	NA
CASSGQGQNQPQHF	TGTGCCAGCAGTGGACAGGGACAGAATCAGCCCCAGCATTTT	NA	TRBV2	TRBJ1-5	TRBD1
CASSLVGGRGSYEQYF	TGTGCCAGCAGCTTGGTTGGTGGCAGGGGCTCCTACGAGCAGTACTTC	few	TRBV5-6	TRBJ2-7	NA
CASSPQFGGLYEQYF	TGTGCCAGCAGCCCCCAATTCGGCGGCCTATACGAGCAGTACTTC	NA	TRBV7-2	TRBJ2-7	NA
CASSIAGGQGSNQPQHF	TGTGCCAGCAGTATAGCCGGCGGACAGGGAAGCAATCAGCCCCAGCATTTT	few	TRBV27	TRBJ1-5	TRBD1
CASSQPQRAGGNPEAFF	TGTGCCAGCAGCCAACCCCAAAGGGCAGGGGGGAACCCTGAAGCTTTCTTT	NA	TRBV3-1/TRBV3-2	TRBJ1-1	TRBD1
CSGLGTSGSHNTQYF	TGCAGCGGCCTTGGGACTAGCGGGAGCCATAATACCCAGTACTTC	NA	TRBV29-1	TRBJ2-5	TRBD2
CASSPPGGGEQFF	TGTGCCAGCAGCCCTCCCGGGGGGGGTGAGCAGTTCTTC	NA	TRBV9	TRBJ2-1	TRBD2
CSVDGTEAFF	TGCAGCGTCGACGGGACTGAAGCTTTCTTT	NA	TRBV29-1	TRBJ1-1	NA
CASSLDAKTSTDTQYF	TGTGCCAGCAGCTTAGACGCTAAGACTAGCACAGATACGCAGTATTTT	NA	TRBV7-9	TRBJ2-3	NA
CASSYSTGGTGELFF	TGTGCCAGCAGTTACTCGACGGGAGGGACCGGGGAGCTGTTTTTT	NA	TRBV6-5	TRBJ2-2	TRBD2
CASSPQASGRGGEQFF	TGTGCCAGCTCACCACAGGCTAGCGGGAGAGGGGGTGAGCAGTTCTTC	NA	TRBV18	TRBJ2-1	TRBD2
CSVVGSYEQYF	TGCAGCGTTGTGGGCAGCTACGAGCAGTACTTC	NA	TRBV29-1	TRBJ2-7	NA
CASSQTINAGYTF	TGCGCCAGCAGCCAGACAATTAACGCTGGCTACACCTTC	NA	TRBV4-1	TRBJ1-2	NA
CSVWRGQTLNYGYTF	TGCAGCGTTTGGCGCGGACAGACCTTAAACTATGGCTACACCTTC	few	TRBV29-1	TRBJ1-2	NA
CASSRQSLASRYF	TGTGCCAGCAGTCGACAGTCTCTTGCCTCGCGGTACTTC	few	TRBV12-3/TRBV12-4	TRBJ2-7	NA
CASSPPGNGEQYF	TGTGCCAGCTCGCCCCCGGGGAACGGCGAGCAGTACTTC	NA	TRBV14	TRBJ2-7	NA
CASSPEAVPSEQYF	TGTGCCAGCAGCCCGGAGGCAGTCCCTAGCGAGCAGTACTTC	NA	TRBV4-2	TRBJ2-7	NA
CASSDQVNTEAFF	TGTGCCAGCAGTGATCAGGTGAACACTGAAGCTTTCTTT	NA	TRBV2	TRBJ1-1	NA
CASRGGTDTQYF	TGTGCCAGCCGGGGAGGCACAGATACGCAGTATTTT	NA	TRBV7-9	TRBJ2-3	NA
CATSRVMEPYEQYF	TGTGCCACCAGCAGAGTAATGGAGCCCTACGAGCAGTACTTC	NA	TRBV15	TRBJ2-7	NA
CASSLAGLANTGELFF	TGTGCCAGCAGCCTAGCGGGACTAGCGAACACCGGGGAGCTGTTTTTT	once	TRBV7-2	TRBJ2-2	TRBD2
CASSAPTSGQETQYF	TGCGCCAGCAGCGCCCCGACTAGCGGTCAAGAGACCCAGTACTTC	NA	TRBV5-1	TRBJ2-5	TRBD2
CASSLFPPGTGVEQYF	TGTGCCAGCAGTTTATTCCCTCCCGGGACAGGGGTCGAGCAGTACTTC	NA	TRBV27	TRBJ2-7	TRBD1
CASRPPTSGGDTQYF	TGTGCCAGCAGACCTCCGACTAGCGGGGGGGATACGCAGTATTTT	NA	TRBV6-5	TRBJ2-3	TRBD2
CASKGWGGYEQYF	TGTGCCAGCAAGGGTTGGGGAGGGTACGAGCAGTACTTC	few	TRBV2	TRBJ2-7	TRBD2
CASSQTGNSPLHF	TGTGCCAGCAGCCAAACAGGGAACTCACCCCTCCACTTT	few	TRBV16	TRBJ1-6	NA
CASSIVGGGPNEQYF	TGTGCCAGTAGTATAGTGGGCGGAGGCCCCAACGAGCAGTACTTC	NA	TRBV19	TRBJ2-7	NA
CASRPRGGSPLHF	TGTGCCAGCCGTCCTCGGGGAGGTTCACCCCTCCACTTT	NA	TRBV12-3/TRBV12-4	TRBJ1-6	NA
CASSPGQSLDTQYF	TGTGCCAGCTCACCGGGACAAAGCCTCGATACGCAGTATTTT	NA	TRBV18	TRBJ2-3	NA
CASSPSGRGRTDTQYF	TGTGCCAGCAGCCCTAGCGGGAGGGGGCGCACAGATACGCAGTATTTT	NA	TRBV7-3	TRBJ2-3	TRBD2
CASSIAGTSGSTDTQYF	TGTGCCAGCAGCATCGCCGGGACTAGCGGAAGCACAGATACGCAGTATTTT	NA	TRBV11-2	TRBJ2-3	TRBD2